This T cell receptor (beta chain) appears in the sequencing data of a study of vaccination effects on CD4 cells after COVID-19. Turning to the study itself: Post-vaccine specimens arrived a median 72 days past the second dose. Findings and caveats of the study: Late post-vaccination, clones induced by infection and those induced by vaccine underwent marked clonal contraction.

Ahead of sequencing, the ViraFEST assay grew antigen-specific CD4+ T cells using viral peptide pools. Cells that had been cultured for less than eleven days were the source of isolated CD4+ T cells. All participants had two doses of either the BNT162b2 or mRNA-1273 vaccine. The study found no prior SARS-CoV-2 infection in the vaccine recipients, who tested negative for nucleocapsid antibodies. Two million PBMC were placed in each well, which was supplemented with 10 IU/ml IL-2 and about 10 ug/ml peptides. The table came from immunoSEQ multiplex PCR; TCRdb's copy has only in-frame clones and leaves some out. Of around 26,000 clones listed, 69% are singletons. About this clone itself: Its cognate antigen is unknown.

The TCR was taken from a human donor who received a COVID-19 vaccine. The specimen was CD4+ T cells from PBMCs cultured with SARS-CoV-2 spike peptides, collected after COVID-19 vaccination.

The CDR3 coding sequence is TGCGCCAGCAGCTTGGAATCGGATACGCAGTATTTT. Protein: CASSLESDTQYF. The gene calls are TRBV5-1 and TRBJ2-3; D remains unclear. This CDR3 comprises 12 residues. The germline V gene encodes CDR1 SGHRS and CDR2 YFSETQ. Between the trimmed V and J ends, which lost 0 bases and 6 bases, there was a span of 5 bases. The complete variable domain, with remaining parts taken from reference TRBV5-1 and TRBJ2-3, reads KAGVTQTPRYLIKTRGQQVTLSCSPISGHRSVSWYQQTPGQGLQFLFEYFSETQRNKGNFPGRFSGRQFSNSRSEMNVSTLELGDSALYLCASSLESDTQYFGPGTRLTVL.